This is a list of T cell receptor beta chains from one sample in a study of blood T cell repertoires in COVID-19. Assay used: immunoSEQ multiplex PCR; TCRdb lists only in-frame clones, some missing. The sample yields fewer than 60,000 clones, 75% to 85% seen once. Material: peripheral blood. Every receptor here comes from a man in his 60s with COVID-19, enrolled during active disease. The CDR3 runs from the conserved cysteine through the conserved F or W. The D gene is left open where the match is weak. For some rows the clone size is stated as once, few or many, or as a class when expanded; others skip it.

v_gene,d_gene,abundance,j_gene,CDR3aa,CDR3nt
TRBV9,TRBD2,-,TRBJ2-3,CASSVWTSATDTQYF,TGTGCCAGCAGCGTATGGACTAGCGCCACAGATACGCAGTATTTT
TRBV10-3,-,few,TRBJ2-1,CAISEEGEQFF,TGTGCCATCAGTGAGGAGGGTGAGCAGTTCTTC
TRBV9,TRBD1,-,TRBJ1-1,CASSPHRGHEAFF,TGTGCCAGCAGTCCCCACAGGGGGCACGAAGCTTTCTTT
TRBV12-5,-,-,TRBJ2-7,CASGPPSTFGEQYF,TGTGCTAGTGGTCCCCCTTCGACTTTTGGTGAGCAGTACTTC
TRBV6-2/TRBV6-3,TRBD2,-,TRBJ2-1,CASSRDYYNEQFF,TGTGCCAGCAGTCGGGACTACTACAATGAGCAGTTCTTC
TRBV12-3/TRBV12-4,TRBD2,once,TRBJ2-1,CASSSLAVKQFF,TGTGCCAGCAGTTCGCTAGCGGTAAAGCAGTTCTTC
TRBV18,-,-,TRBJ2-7,CASSPGSSYEQYF,TGTGCCAGCTCACCAGGGAGCTCCTACGAGCAGTACTTC
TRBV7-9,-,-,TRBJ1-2,CASRPGSGANYGYTF,TGTGCCAGCAGACCGGGTAGTGGAGCTAACTATGGCTACACCTTC
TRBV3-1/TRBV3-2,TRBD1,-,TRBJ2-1,CASSHSGQNNNEQFF,TGTGCCAGCAGCCATTCGGGACAGAATAACAATGAGCAGTTCTTC
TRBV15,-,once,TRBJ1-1,CATSIWALGDTEAFF,TGTGCCACCAGTATCTGGGCCCTAGGGGACACTGAAGCTTTCTTT
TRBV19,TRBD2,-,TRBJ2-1,CASSIEGGSYNEQFF,TGTGCCAGTAGTATTGAAGGCGGGAGCTACAATGAGCAGTTCTTC
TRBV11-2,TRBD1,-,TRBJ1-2,CASNSLQGSNYGYTF,TGTGCCAGCAACTCCTTACAGGGGTCTAACTATGGCTACACCTTC
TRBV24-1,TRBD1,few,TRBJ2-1,CARDRDYNEQFF,TGTGCCAGGGACAGAGATTACAATGAGCAGTTCTTC
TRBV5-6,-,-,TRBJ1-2,CASSFNSIRKNGYTF,TGTGCCAGCAGCTTTAACAGTATAAGGAAAAATGGCTACACCTTC
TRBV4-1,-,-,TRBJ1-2,CASSPGGGGGYTF,TGCGCCAGCAGCCCTGGTGGGGGGGGTGGCTACACCTTC
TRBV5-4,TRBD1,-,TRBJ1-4,CASSSKGQALEKLFF,TGTGCCAGCAGCTCGAAGGGACAGGCGCTTGAAAAACTGTTTTTT
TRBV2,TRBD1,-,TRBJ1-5,CASGGDRNNQPQHF,TGTGCCAGCGGAGGGGACAGGAACAATCAGCCCCAGCATTTT
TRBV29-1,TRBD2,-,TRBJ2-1,CSAVGSGRPYNEQFF,TGCAGCGCCGTAGGGAGCGGGAGGCCGTACAATGAGCAGTTCTTC
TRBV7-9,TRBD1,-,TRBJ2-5,CASSPGQGKETQYF,TGTGCCAGCAGCCCTGGACAGGGGAAAGAGACCCAGTACTTC
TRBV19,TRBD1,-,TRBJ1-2,CASSIQGQGRGGYTF,TGTGCCAGTAGTATCCAAGGACAGGGCCGAGGCGGCTACACCTTC
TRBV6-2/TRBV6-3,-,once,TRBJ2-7,CASSYSINRGELPNEQYF,TGTGCCAGCAGTTACTCGATTAACCGGGGTGAACTCCCTAACGAGCAGTACTTC
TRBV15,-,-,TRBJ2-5,CATSRDPVRGETQYF,TGTGCCACCAGCAGAGATCCGGTTAGAGGGGAGACCCAGTACTTC
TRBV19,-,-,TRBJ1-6,CASSGRLNSPLHF,TGTGCCAGTAGTGGTCGGTTGAATTCACCCCTCCACTTT
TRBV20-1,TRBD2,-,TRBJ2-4,CSTSGKNIQYF,TGCAGCACTAGCGGCAAAAACATTCAGTACTTC
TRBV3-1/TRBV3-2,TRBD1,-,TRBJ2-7,CASSRKGATFEQYF,TGTGCCAGCAGCCGCAAGGGGGCTACTTTCGAGCAGTACTTC
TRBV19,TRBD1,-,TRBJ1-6,CASSLGQGSNSPLHF,TGTGCCAGTAGTCTAGGACAGGGGTCCAATTCACCCCTCCACTTT
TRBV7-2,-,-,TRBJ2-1,CASSFRQAYNEQFF,TGTGCCAGCAGCTTTCGTCAGGCCTACAATGAGCAGTTCTTC
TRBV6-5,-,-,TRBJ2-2,CASFFYGGATGELFF,TGTGCCAGTTTCTTCTATGGCGGGGCAACCGGGGAGCTGTTTTTT
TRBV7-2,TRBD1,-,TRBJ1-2,CASSPRRDRSNYGYTF,TGTGCCAGCAGCCCTCGTCGGGACAGATCTAACTATGGCTACACCTTC
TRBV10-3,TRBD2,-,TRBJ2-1,CAISRTSGSYNEQFF,TGTGCCATCAGTCGGACTAGCGGGAGTTACAATGAGCAGTTCTTC
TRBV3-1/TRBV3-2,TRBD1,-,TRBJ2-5,CASSQTTGRTQYF,TGTGCCAGCAGCCAGACGACAGGGCGGACCCAGTACTTC
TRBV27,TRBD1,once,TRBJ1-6,CASSTGQVVNSPLHF,TGTGCCAGCAGTACGGGACAGGTGGTTAATTCACCCCTCCACTTT
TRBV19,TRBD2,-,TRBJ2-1,CASSMGTSSRFF,TGTGCCAGTAGTATGGGGACTAGTTCACGGTTCTTC
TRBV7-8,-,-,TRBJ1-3,CASSPQLINTIYF,TGTGCCAGCAGCCCGCAACTGATAAACACCATATATTTT
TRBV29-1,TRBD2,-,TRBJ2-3,CSRRGDTDTQYF,TGCAGCCGTCGGGGGGACACAGATACGCAGTATTTT
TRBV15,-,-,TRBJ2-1,CATSRDLRSSYNEQFF,TGTGCCACCAGCAGAGATCTCAGAAGCTCCTACAATGAGCAGTTCTTC
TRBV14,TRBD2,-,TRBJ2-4,CASSQQAGGDGIQYF,TGTGCCAGCAGCCAACAAGCGGGAGGAGACGGCATTCAGTACTTC
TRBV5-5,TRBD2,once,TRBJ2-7,CASSWDYSYEQYF,TGTGCCAGCAGCTGGGACTACTCCTACGAGCAGTACTTC
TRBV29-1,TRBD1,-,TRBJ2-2,CSVGTGGYTGELFF,TGCAGCGTTGGAACAGGGGGCTACACCGGGGAGCTGTTTTTT
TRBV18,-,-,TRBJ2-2,CASSPYSIRTGELFF,TGTGCCAGCTCACCTTATAGCATCCGAACCGGGGAGCTGTTTTTT
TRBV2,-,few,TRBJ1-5,CASRRGGVNQPQHF,TGTGCCAGCAGGAGGGGGGGGGTTAATCAGCCCCAGCATTTT
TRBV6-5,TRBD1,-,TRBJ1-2,CASSPGQLNYGYTF,TGTGCCAGCAGTCCGGGACAGCTAAACTATGGCTACACCTTC
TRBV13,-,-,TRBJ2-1,CASGIAGVEQFF,TGTGCCAGCGGTATAGCCGGAGTTGAGCAGTTCTTC
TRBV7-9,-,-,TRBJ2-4,CASSLREDIQYF,TGTGCCAGCAGCCTCAGAGAGGACATTCAGTACTTC
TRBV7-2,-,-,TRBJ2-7,CASSLAPSGEQYF,TGTGCCAGCAGCTTAGCCCCTTCGGGCGAGCAGTACTTC
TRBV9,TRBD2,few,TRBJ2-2,CASSVPLGGEGHQNNTGELFF,TGTGCCAGCAGCGTTCCCTTGGGAGGGGAAGGACACCAGAACAACACCGGGGAGCTGTTTTTT
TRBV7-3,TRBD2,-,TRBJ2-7,CASSLSSSGTYEQYF,TGTGCCAGCAGCTTAAGTTCTAGCGGGACCTACGAGCAGTACTTC
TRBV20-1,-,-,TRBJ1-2,CSAGEGGGYTF,TGCAGTGCTGGGGAGGGTGGCGGCTACACCTTC
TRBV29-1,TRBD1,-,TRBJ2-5,CSVTGEETQYF,TGCAGCGTGACAGGGGAAGAGACCCAGTACTTC
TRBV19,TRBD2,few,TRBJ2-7,CASTPGTSGGNEQYF,TGTGCCAGTACCCCTGGGACTAGCGGGGGGAACGAGCAGTACTTC
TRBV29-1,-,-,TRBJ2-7,CSVQGRNEQYF,TGCAGCGTCCAGGGGAGAAACGAGCAGTACTTC
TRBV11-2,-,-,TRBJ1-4,CASSSGRGDSLWDEKLFF,TGTGCCAGCAGCTCGGGCAGGGGCGATTCTTTGTGGGATGAAAAACTGTTTTTT
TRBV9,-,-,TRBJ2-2,CASSGLHTNTGELFF,TGTGCCAGCAGCGGACTACACACGAACACCGGGGAGCTGTTTTTT
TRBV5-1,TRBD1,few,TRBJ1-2,CASSTGTGDGYTF,TGCGCCAGCAGCACCGGGACAGGGGACGGCTACACCTTC